A few counts support the clone carrying this T cell receptor (beta chain). Antigen: not known. PCR primers comprised 60 Vbeta and 13 Jbeta primers. TCRdb's copy holds only in-frame clones and misses some; the assay was immunoSEQ multiplex PCR. The table includes about 190,000 clones, roughly three quarters detected once. The sample originates from a study of cytomegalovirus exposure and HLA in healthy donors. Study outcomes and limitations: Presence/absence comparisons presumed near-even sequencing depth among donors. The only immune exposure information that was available was CMV serostatus.

The ends were cut back, 0 bases at V and 1 base at J, with 16 bases in the middle. This CDR3 spans 17 amino acids. Per germline, CDR1 SGHRS and CDR2 YFSETQ. The receptor was isolated from a woman younger than 30 in good health and CMV-seronegative. This chain uses TRBV5-1 with TRBJ1-1; maybe TRBD1 (6 bases). The sequenced sample consisted of PBMCs. The CDR3 region is CASSLAEGEGENTEAFF. CDR3 in DNA: TGCGCCAGCAGCTTGGCCGAGGGGGAGGGGGAGAACACTGAAGCTTTCTTT.